Listed below are T cell receptor beta chains from one sample, sequenced in a study of blood T cells in healthy people across ages. TCRdb reanalysed the 5' RACE reads using MiXCR and keeps one entry per CDR3 protein. Among approximately 2,000,000 distinct CDR3 sequences listed, about 39% were seen once. The material sequenced was blood. These receptors all stem from a human donor in good health. Each CDR3 is given with its conserved first and last residue. Each record gives: clone size, D gene, V gene, J gene, CDR3 DNA, CDR3 protein. The D gene is left open where the match is weak. Clone size is shown for a subset of rows, as once, few, many or a class of expanded clone.

>NA|NA|TRBV5-1|TRBJ2-7
TGCGTCAGCAGCTTGCGGGGACAGCCCTCCTACGAGCAGTACTTC
CVSSLRGQPSYEQYF
>NA|NA|TRBV12-3/TRBV12-4|TRBJ2-4
TGTGCCAGCAGTCCACGCGTGGGCGGGGTCTACAATGAGCAGTACTTC
CASSPRVGGVYNEQYF
>NA|TRBD2|TRBV29-1|TRBJ2-7
TGCAGCGTACGTGGGACTAGCGGGGGTTACGAGCAGTACTTC
CSVRGTSGGYEQYF
>NA|TRBD2|TRBV4-2|TRBJ2-5
TGTGCCAGCAGCCAAGATCTTCAGCGGGGGGCAGAGACCCAGTACTTC
CASSQDLQRGAETQYF
>few|TRBD1|TRBV7-3|TRBJ2-1
TGTGCCAGCAGCCCGCGAGGGGGCGGTAAGGATGAGCAGTTCTTC
CASSPRGGGKDEQFF
>NA|NA|TRBV20-1|TRBJ2-7
TGCAGTGCTACTACTGGAATCGAGCAGTACTTT
CSATTGIEQYF
>NA|TRBD2|TRBV10-3|TRBJ2-3
TGTGCCATCAAGCAGGGGGGAGGACTAGCGGGGTCCGGAGATACGCAGTATTTT
CAIKQGGGLAGSGDTQYF
>few|TRBD1|TRBV29-1|TRBJ1-3
TGCAGCGTTGAAAGGGGTCAGGGGGTTCCTGGAAACACCATATATTTT
CSVERGQGVPGNTIYF
>many|NA|TRBV20-1|TRBJ1-2
TGCAGCGTTTGGTCCAACTATGGCTACACCTTC
CSVWSNYGYTF
>NA|NA|TRBV2|TRBJ1-1
TGTGCCAGCAGTGAAGGAAACCAGGGGAGGCGCACTGAAGCTTTCTTT
CASSEGNQGRRTEAFF
>NA|NA|TRBV6-2/TRBV6-3|TRBJ1-2
TGTGCCAGCAGTTGGGGGGCCGGGAGTGGCTACACCTTC
CASSWGAGSGYTF
>NA|TRBD2|TRBV28|TRBJ2-3
TGTGCCAGCACTCCAGGGGTAGCGGGGGGGCGGGCAGATACGCAGTATTTT
CASTPGVAGGRADTQYF
>few|NA|TRBV7-7|TRBJ2-7
TGTGCCAGCAGCCCGGGGGTGGAGGGGAGGTATTCCTACGAGCAGTACTTC
CASSPGVEGRYSYEQYF
>NA|NA|TRBV12-3/TRBV12-4|TRBJ2-5
TGTGCCAGCAGCACAGGAGGCGAAGAGACCCAGTACTTC
CASSTGGEETQYF
>few|NA|TRBV7-8|TRBJ2-7
TGTGCCAGCAGCAATGGACTCGGCCGATTCTACGAGCAGTACTTC
CASSNGLGRFYEQYF
>NA|TRBD2|TRBV4-1|TRBJ2-3
TGCGCCAGCAGCCACATACTAGCGGGGAGGAGCACAGATACGCAGTATTTT
CASSHILAGRSTDTQYF
>many|NA|TRBV12-3/TRBV12-4|TRBJ2-7
TGTGCCAGCAGTTTAGTAGGTGTCTACGAGCAGTACTTC
CASSLVGVYEQYF
>once|TRBD1|TRBV7-9|TRBJ1-2
TGTGCCAGCAGCTTAGTCTGGGACAGGGGCAGGAATGGCTACACCTTC
CASSLVWDRGRNGYTF